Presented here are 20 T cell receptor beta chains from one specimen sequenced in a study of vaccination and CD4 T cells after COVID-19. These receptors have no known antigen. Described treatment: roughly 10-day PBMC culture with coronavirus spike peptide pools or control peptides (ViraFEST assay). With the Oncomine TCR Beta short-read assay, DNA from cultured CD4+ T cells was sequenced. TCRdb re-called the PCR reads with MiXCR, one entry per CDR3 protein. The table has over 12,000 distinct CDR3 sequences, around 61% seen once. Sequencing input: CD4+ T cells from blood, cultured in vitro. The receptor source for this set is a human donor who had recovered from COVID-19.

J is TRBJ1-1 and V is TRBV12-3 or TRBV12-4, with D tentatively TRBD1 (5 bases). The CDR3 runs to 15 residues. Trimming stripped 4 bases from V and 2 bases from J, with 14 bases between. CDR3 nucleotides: TGTGCCAGCAGTTCCTCCTCGGGGGGAAACACTGAAGCTTTCTTT. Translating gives CASSSSSGGNTEAFF.

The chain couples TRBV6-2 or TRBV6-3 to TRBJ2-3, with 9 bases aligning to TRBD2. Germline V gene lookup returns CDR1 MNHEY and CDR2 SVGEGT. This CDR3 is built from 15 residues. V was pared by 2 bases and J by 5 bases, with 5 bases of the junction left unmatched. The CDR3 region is CASSYGSGSRDTQYF. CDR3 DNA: TGTGCCAGCAGTTACGGTAGCGGGAGCCGAGATACGCAGTATTTT.

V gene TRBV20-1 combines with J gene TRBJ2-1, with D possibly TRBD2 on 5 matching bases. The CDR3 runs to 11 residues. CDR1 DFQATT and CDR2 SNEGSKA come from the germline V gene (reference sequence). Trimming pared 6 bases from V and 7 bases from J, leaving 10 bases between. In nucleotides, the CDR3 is TGCAGTGCAGGTGGGAGTAATGAGCAGTTCTTC. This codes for CSAGGSNEQFF.

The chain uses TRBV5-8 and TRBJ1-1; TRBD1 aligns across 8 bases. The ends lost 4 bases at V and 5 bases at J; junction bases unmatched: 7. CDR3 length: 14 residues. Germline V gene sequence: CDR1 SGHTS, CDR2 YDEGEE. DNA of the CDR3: TGTGCCAGCAGCACGACAGGGGTTGATACTGAAGCTTTCTTT. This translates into CASSTTGVDTEAFF.

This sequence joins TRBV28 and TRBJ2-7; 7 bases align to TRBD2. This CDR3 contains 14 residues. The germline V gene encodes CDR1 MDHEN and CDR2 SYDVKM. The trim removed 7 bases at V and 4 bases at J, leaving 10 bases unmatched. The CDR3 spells CASITGTNLYEQYF. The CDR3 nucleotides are TGTGCCAGCATTACCGGGACTAACCTATACGAGCAGTACTTC.

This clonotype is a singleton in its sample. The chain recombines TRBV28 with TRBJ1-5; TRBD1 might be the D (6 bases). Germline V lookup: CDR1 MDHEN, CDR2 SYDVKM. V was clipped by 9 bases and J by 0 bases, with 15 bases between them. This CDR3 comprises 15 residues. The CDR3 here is CASGDTTNSNQPQHF. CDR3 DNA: TGTGCCAGTGGGGACACTACAAATAGCAATCAGCCCCAGCATTTT.

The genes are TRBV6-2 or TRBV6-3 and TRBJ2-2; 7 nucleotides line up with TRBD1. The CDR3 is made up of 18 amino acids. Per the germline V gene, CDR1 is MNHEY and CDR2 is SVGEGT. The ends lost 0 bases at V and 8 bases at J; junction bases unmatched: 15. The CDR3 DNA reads TGTGCCAGCAGTTACTCGCTCGAGGACAGGTCTACTTCGGGGGAGCTGTTTTTT. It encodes CASSYSLEDRSTSGELFF.

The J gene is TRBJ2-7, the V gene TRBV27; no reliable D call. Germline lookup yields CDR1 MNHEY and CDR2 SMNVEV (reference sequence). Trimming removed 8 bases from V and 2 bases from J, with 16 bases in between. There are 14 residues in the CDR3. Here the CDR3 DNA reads TGTGCCAGCGGTCCCTCAGTAATCCCCTACGAGCAGTACTTC. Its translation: CASGPSVIPYEQYF.

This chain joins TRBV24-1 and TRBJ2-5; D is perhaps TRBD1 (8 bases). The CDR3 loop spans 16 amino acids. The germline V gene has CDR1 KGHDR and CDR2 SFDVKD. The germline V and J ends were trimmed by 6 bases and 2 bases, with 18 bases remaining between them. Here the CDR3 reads CATSLGGDRLQETQYF. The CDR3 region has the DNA TGTGCCACCAGTTTGGGAGGGGACAGGCTTCAAGAGACCCAGTACTTC.

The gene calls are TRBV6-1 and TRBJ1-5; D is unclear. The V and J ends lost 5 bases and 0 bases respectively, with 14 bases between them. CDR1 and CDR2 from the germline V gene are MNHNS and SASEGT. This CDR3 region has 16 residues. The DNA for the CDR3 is TGTGCCAGCAGTACGAGGGCACTTTATAGCAATCAGCCCCAGCATTTT. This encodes CASSTRALYSNQPQHF.

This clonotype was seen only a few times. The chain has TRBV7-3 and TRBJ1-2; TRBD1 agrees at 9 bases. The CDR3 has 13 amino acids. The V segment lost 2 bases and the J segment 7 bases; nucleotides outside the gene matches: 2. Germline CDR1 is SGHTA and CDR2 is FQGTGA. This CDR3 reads CASSLAQGAGYTF. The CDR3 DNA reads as TGTGCCAGCAGCTTAGCACAGGGGGCTGGCTACACCTTC.

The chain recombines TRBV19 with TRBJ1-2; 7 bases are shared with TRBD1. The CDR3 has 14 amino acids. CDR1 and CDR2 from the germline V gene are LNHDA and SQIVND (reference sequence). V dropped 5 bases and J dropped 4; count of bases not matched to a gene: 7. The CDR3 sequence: CASSSRRTGYGYTF. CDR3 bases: TGTGCCAGTAGTTCCCGAAGGACAGGCTATGGCTACACCTTC.

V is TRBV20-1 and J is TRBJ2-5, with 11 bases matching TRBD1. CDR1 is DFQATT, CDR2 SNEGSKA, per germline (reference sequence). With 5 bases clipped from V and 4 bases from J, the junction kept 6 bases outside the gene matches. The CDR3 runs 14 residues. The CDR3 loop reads CSASDRGRGETQYF. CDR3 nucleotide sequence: TGCAGTGCTTCGGACAGGGGGCGGGGAGAGACCCAGTACTTC.

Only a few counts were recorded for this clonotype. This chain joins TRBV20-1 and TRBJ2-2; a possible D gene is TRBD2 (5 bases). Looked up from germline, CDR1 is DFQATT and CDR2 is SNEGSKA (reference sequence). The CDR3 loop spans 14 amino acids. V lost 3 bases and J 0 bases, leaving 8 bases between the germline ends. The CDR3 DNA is TGCAGTGCTAGTCAGCGGACGAACACCGGGGAGCTGTTTTTT. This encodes CSASQRTNTGELFF.

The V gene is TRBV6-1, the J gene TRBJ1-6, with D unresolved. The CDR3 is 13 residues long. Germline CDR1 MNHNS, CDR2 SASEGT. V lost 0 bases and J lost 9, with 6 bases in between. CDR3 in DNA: TGTGCCAGCAGTGAAGCCTGGGGTTCACCCCTCCACTTT. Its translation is CASSEAWGSPLHF.

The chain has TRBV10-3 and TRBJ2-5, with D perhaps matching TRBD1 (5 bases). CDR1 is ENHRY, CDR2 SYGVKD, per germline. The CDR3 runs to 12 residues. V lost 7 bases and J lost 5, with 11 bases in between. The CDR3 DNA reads TGTGCCATCAAGGGGTCGGAGGAGACCCAGTACTTC. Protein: CAIKGSEETQYF.

CDR3 region: CASSNGPTDTQYF. The CDR3 bases are TGTGCCAGCAGTAACGGGCCGACAGATACGCAGTATTTT. V gene TRBV6-1 combines with J gene TRBJ2-3; D unclear. Germline V gives CDR1 MNHNS, CDR2 SASEGT. The germline V and J ends were trimmed by 5 bases and 3 bases, with 9 bases remaining between them. The CDR3 spans 13 residues.

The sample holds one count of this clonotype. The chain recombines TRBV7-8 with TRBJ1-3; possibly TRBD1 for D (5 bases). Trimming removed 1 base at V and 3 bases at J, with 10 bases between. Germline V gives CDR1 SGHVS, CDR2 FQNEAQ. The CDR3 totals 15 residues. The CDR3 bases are TGTGCCAGCAGCTTAGGTCCAGGGTTTGGAAACACCATATATTTT. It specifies CASSLGPGFGNTIYF.

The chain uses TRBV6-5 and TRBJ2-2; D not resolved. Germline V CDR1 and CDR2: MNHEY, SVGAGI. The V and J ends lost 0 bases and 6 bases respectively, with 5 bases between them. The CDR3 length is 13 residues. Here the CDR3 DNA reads TGTGCCAGCAGTTACTCTCGGGCCGGGGAGCTGTTTTTT. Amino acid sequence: CASSYSRAGELFF.

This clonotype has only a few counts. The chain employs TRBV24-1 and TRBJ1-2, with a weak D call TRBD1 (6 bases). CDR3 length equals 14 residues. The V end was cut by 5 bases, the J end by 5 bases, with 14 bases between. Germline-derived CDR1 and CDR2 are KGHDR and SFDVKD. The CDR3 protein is CATSGRTVEYGYTF. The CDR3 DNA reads TGTGCCACCAGTGGGAGGACAGTGGAGTATGGCTACACCTTC.